The 18 T cell receptor beta chains given below trace back to one sample, sequenced in a study of blood T cell repertoires in COVID-19. The repertoire was sequenced with immunoSEQ multiplex PCR; TCRdb's copy has only in-frame clones and lacks some. The data show 100,000 or so clones, with just under 85% seen just once and 10% to 15% held by the top ten. Sequencing was carried out using peripheral blood. The receptors here all came from a woman between 70 and 85 years old with active or convalescent COVID-19.

The J gene is TRBJ2-5, the V gene TRBV19; TRBD2 matches 9 bases. This CDR3 region has 14 residues. Germline V gene data show CDR1 as LNHDA and CDR2 as SQIVND (reference sequence). V was pared by 5 bases and J by 7 bases, with 8 bases of the junction left unmatched. CDR3 nucleotides: TGTGCCAGTAGTCCCTATAGCGGGGGAGGGACCCAGTACTTC. It codes for CASSPYSGGGTQYF.

The J gene is TRBJ1-1, the V gene TRBV7-2; 8 bases map to TRBD1. Trimming removed 1 base from V and 1 base from J; junction bases left unmatched: 8. The CDR3 totals 17 residues. Germline CDR1 SGHTA, CDR2 FQGNSA. Here the CDR3 DNA reads TGTGCCAGCAGCTTAGGGACAGGGAAAGGGGAGAACACTGAAGCTTTCTTT. Amino acids: CASSLGTGKGENTEAFF.

This clone was observed a few times. The CDR3, as DNA: TGTGCCAGCAGCAAAGGATGGAGACTAAAAAACTATGGCTACACCTTC. Protein sequence: CASSKGWRLKNYGYTF. The chain recombines TRBV21-1 with TRBJ1-2. TRBV21-1 is noted as a pseudogene. This CDR3 contains 16 residues.

The chain has TRBV3-1 (or the pseudogene TRBV3-2) and TRBJ1-6; D is ambiguous. This CDR3 is built from 13 residues. Germline CDR1 and CDR2: LGHDT and YNNKEL (reference sequence). Between the trimmed V and J ends, which lost 0 bases and 12 bases, there was a span of 9 bases. The DNA for the CDR3 is TGTGCCAGCAGCCAAGAGGGAGGGTTACCCCTCCACTTT. Amino acid sequence: CASSQEGGLPLHF.

This chain uses TRBV10-2 with TRBJ2-7; 10 bases line up with TRBD1. The CDR3 has 13 residues. Per the germline V gene, CDR1 is WSHSY and CDR2 is SAAADI. Trimming removed 6 bases from V and 6 bases from J; junction bases left unmatched: 5. CDR3 loop: CASRAGQGTEQYF. In nucleotides, the CDR3 is TGCGCCAGCAGGGCGGGACAGGGGACCGAGCAGTACTTC.

This clone is a singleton in its sample. The gene calls are TRBV9 and TRBJ1-3; 8 nucleotides match TRBD1. This CDR3 is built from 15 residues. Germline assignment: CDR1 SGDLS and CDR2 YYNGEE. V was pared by 8 bases and J by 4 bases, with 11 bases of the junction left unmatched. CDR3 region: CASGMGTGVGNTIYF. CDR3 DNA: TGTGCCAGTGGAATGGGGACAGGTGTAGGAAACACCATATATTTT. Based on the CDR3 plus reference TRBV9 and TRBJ1-3, the full variable domain is DSGVTQTPKHLITATGQRVTLRCSPRSGDLSVYWYQQSLDQGLQFLIQYYNGEERAKGNILERFSAQQFPDLHSELNLSSLELGDSALYFCASGMGTGVGNTIYFGEGSWLTVV.

This clone showed up just a few times. V and J are TRBV19 and TRBJ1-1; no reliable D call. The CDR3 is made up of 15 amino acids. CDR1 and CDR2 from the germline V gene are LNHDA and SQIVND (reference sequence). The V and J ends lost 3 bases and 0 bases respectively, with 11 bases between them. CDR3 loop: CASSIGGRMNTEAFF. DNA of the CDR3: TGTGCCAGTAGTATTGGAGGTAGGATGAACACTGAAGCTTTCTTT.

In this sample, this clone is medium-sized. The chain carries TRBV10-1 and TRBJ1-1; a possible D gene is TRBD1 (5 bases). CDR1 is WNHNN, CDR2 SYGVQD, per germline (reference sequence). V gave up 6 bases and J gave up 1 base, with 9 bases separating them. The CDR3 sequence is 13 residues long. CDR3 protein: CASRNDRNTEAFF. CDR3 in DNA: TGCGCCAGCAGGAACGACAGGAACACTGAAGCTTTCTTT.

This chain uses TRBV7-2 with TRBJ1-1; no clear D gene. Germline V gives CDR1 SGHTA, CDR2 FQGNSA. Trimming shortened V by 5 bases and J by 4 bases, and 8 bases separated the two germline ends. This CDR3 has 12 amino acids. Written as DNA, the CDR3 is TGTGCCAGCAGCCGCGAGATCACTGAAGCTTTCTTT. Protein: CASSREITEAFF.

CDR3 sequence: CSARQGNQPQHF. DNA of the CDR3: TGCAGCGCTCGACAGGGCAATCAGCCCCAGCATTTT. The J gene is TRBJ1-5, the V gene TRBV29-1, with D perhaps TRBD1 (6 bases). V shed 7 bases and J shed 2 bases, with 9 bases lying between them. The CDR3 contains 12 residues. In germline, CDR1 is SQVTM, CDR2 ANQGSEA. The full variable domain, completed using reference TRBV29-1 and TRBJ1-5, is SAVISQKPSRDICQRGTSLTIQCQVDSQVTMMFWYRQQPGQSLTLIATANQGSEATYESGFVIDKFPISRPNLTFSTLTVSNMSPEDSSIYLCSARQGNQPQHFGDGTRLSIL.

The rearrangement links TRBV12-2 to TRBJ1-5; TRBD1, the table's D call, was not compared with the DNA. TRBV12-2 is termed a pseudogene. This CDR3 contains 13 residues. CDR3 in DNA: TGTGCAAGTCCCAGGCCCAGCAATCAGCCCCAGCATTTT. This gives the protein CASPRPSNQPQHF.

To note about this clone: A junction end diverges from the germline sequence, so it may reflect a read error. The rearrangement joins TRBV4-3 to TRBJ2-7; a weak D match, TRBD2 (5 bases). The CDR3 extends over 14 amino acids. Germline lookup yields CDR1 LGHNA and CDR2 YSLEER. The DNA for the CDR3 is TGCGCCAGCAGCCAAGCTCGGGAAAGCCGGGCCCTTCGATTC. It yields the protein CASSQARESRALRF.

The chain has TRBV4-1 and TRBJ1-3, with D perhaps TRBD1 (5 bases). The V gene's germline CDR1 is MGHRA and CDR2 YSYEKL. The V and J ends lost 5 bases and 4 bases respectively, with 21 bases between them. The CDR3 has 17 amino acids. CDR3 in DNA: TGCGCCAGCAGCTATAGTACCCTGACAGCTCCAGGAAACACCATATATTTT. This encodes CASSYSTLTAPGNTIYF.

The chain carries TRBV5-1 and TRBJ1-1; D remains ambiguous. The CDR3 has 16 amino acids. The V gene lost 4 bases and the J gene lost 1 base, with 17 bases spanning the gap. Germline V lookup: CDR1 SGHRS, CDR2 YFSETQ. CDR3 nucleotides: TGCGCCAGCAGCCGGGTCGGGCAGGACTCGAACACTGAAGCTTTCTTT. Translated: CASSRVGQDSNTEAFF.

The chain recombines TRBV5-1 with TRBJ1-4, with TRBD1 matching over 7 bases. The CDR3 length is 14 residues. The V gene end was trimmed by 3 bases and the J gene end by 7 bases; junction bases not matched to a gene: 6. The germline gives CDR1 SGHRS, CDR2 YFSETQ. In DNA form, the CDR3 reads TGCGCCAGCAGCTCGACAGGGTTAAGTGAAAAACTGTTTTTT. Its translation: CASSSTGLSEKLFF.

The V call is TRBV19, the J call TRBJ1-2; TRBD1 might be the D (5 bases). Germline CDR1 LNHDA, CDR2 SQIVND (reference sequence). The CDR3 consists of 18 residues. The V and J ends lost 7 bases and 7 bases respectively, with 31 bases between them. CDR3 in DNA: TGTGCCAGTACCCCGGGTCAAGGGGCTTTAAGGGGATTACGTGGCTACACCTTC. Translating it yields CASTPGQGALRGLRGYTF.

In nucleotides, the CDR3 is TGTGCCAGCAGCTTCGACAGGGGAGGAAACACCATATATTTT. Encoded protein: CASSFDRGGNTIYF. The V call is TRBV6-2 or TRBV6-3, the J call TRBJ1-3; 8 bases are shared with TRBD1. The CDR3 has 14 amino acids. Germline-derived CDR1 and CDR2 are MNHEY and SVGEGT. The V and J ends lost 6 bases and 4 bases, in that order; junction bases with no gene match: 5.

V is TRBV5-1 and J is TRBJ1-2, with 7 bases that match TRBD1. The CDR3 extends over 14 amino acids. J gave up 6 bases and V 4 bases, and 9 bases lay outside the gene matches. Germline CDR1 and CDR2: SGHRS and YFSETQ. CDR3 protein: CASSTSGQADGYTF. In DNA, the CDR3 is TGCGCCAGCAGCACATCCGGACAGGCGGATGGCTACACCTTC.